The 25 T cell receptor beta chains given below trace back to one sample, sequenced in a study of blood T cells in healthy people across ages. Sample-barcoded 5' priming and a J-beta primer mix drove a second PCR of 7 to 11 cycles. A single record per CDR3 protein comes from TCRdb applying MiXCR to the 5' RACE reads. The sample comprises about 1.4 million distinct CDR3 sequences, approximately 59% of which are singletons, and 5.5% to 8% rests with the top ten. Sequencing was done on a sample of blood. These receptors all stem from a man in his late teens or twenties in good health.

There are a few counts of this clonotype. The chain employs TRBV10-3 and TRBJ2-7; TRBD1 is a possible D gene (6 bases). This CDR3 has 13 amino acids. The V end lost 6 bases, the J end lost 3 bases, and 12 bases lay between the germline ends. Germline CDR1 ENHRY, CDR2 SYGVKD. The CDR3 reads CAISSTTGYEQYF. In DNA, the CDR3 is TGTGCCATCAGCTCAACGACAGGCTACGAGCAGTACTTC.

J is TRBJ2-1 and V is TRBV27, with no clear D. The CDR3 runs 11 residues. Germline V gives CDR1 MNHEY, CDR2 SMNVEV (reference sequence). V lost 9 bases and J lost 10, with 13 bases in between. The CDR3 nucleotides read TGTGCCAGTGCCGGGTCTGGCGAGCAGTTCTTC. Translated, it gives CASAGSGEQFF.

The chain is built from TRBV7-9 and TRBJ2-1; weak D call: TRBD2 (5 bases). The ends were cut back, 4 bases at V and 7 bases at J, with 20 bases in the middle. The CDR3 sequence is 16 residues long. CDR1 is SEHNR, CDR2 FQNEAQ, per germline (reference sequence). CDR3 region: CASSSRGQAATNEQFF. In DNA form, the CDR3 reads TGTGCCAGCAGCTCCCGCGGGCAGGCCGCGACGAATGAGCAGTTCTTC. Based on the CDR3 plus reference TRBV7-9 and TRBJ2-1, the full variable domain is DTGVSQNPRHKITKRGQNVTFRCDPISEHNRLYWYRQTLGQGPEFLTYFQNEAQLEKSRLLSDRFSAERPKGSFSTLEIQRTEQGDSAMYLCASSSRGQAATNEQFFGPGTRLTVL.

This chain joins TRBV12-3 or TRBV12-4 and TRBJ2-3; either TRBD1 or TRBD2 may supply D (5 bases each). V lost 7 bases and J 0 bases, leaving 11 bases between the germline ends. There are 14 residues in the CDR3. CDR3 sequence reads: CASTQGESTDTQYF. CDR3 DNA: TGTGCCAGCACCCAAGGGGAGAGCACAGATACGCAGTATTTT.

The rearrangement joins TRBV27 to TRBJ2-1; 7 bases match TRBD1. Germline assignment: CDR1 MNHEY and CDR2 SMNVEV (reference sequence). The CDR3 is 15 residues long. V dropped 4 bases and J dropped 4; count of bases not matched to a gene: 7. The CDR3 sequence is CASSSQGVRYNEQFF. The CDR3 nucleotides read TGTGCCAGCAGTTCCCAGGGGGTCCGGTACAATGAGCAGTTCTTC.

The rearrangement uses TRBV11-1 and TRBJ2-1, with no clear D. V lost 3 bases to trimming and J lost 0 bases, with 12 bases between them. Germline V CDR1 and CDR2: SGHAT, FQDESV (reference sequence). This CDR3 has 16 residues. CDR3 amino acids: CASSFSGRPSYNEQFF. CDR3 sequence (DNA): TGTGCCAGCAGCTTTTCCGGACGGCCCTCCTACAATGAGCAGTTCTTC.

This sequence joins TRBV10-3 and TRBJ1-3; D gene uncertain. Germline lookup yields CDR1 ENHRY and CDR2 SYGVKD. The CDR3 has 16 amino acids. The V end was cut by 9 bases, the J end by 0 bases, with 18 bases between. The CDR3 sequence is CAIGPSDGDSGNTIYF. CDR3 sequence (DNA): TGTGCCATTGGGCCTTCGGACGGGGACTCTGGAAACACCATATATTTT.

The rearrangement links TRBV4-1 to TRBJ2-7, with D unresolved. Trimming took off 2 bases at V and 2 bases at J, with 10 bases between the two ends. Looked up from germline, CDR1 is MGHRA and CDR2 is YSYEKL. The CDR3 spans 14 residues. CDR3: CASSQSTVPYEQYF. The CDR3, as DNA: TGCGCCAGCAGCCAATCGACGGTTCCCTACGAGCAGTACTTC.

The chain links TRBV20-1 to TRBJ2-1; a weak D match, TRBD2 (6 bases). V was shortened by 0 bases and J by 10 bases, with 16 bases between the two germline ends. The CDR3 contains 14 residues. Looked up from germline, CDR1 is DFQATT and CDR2 is SNEGSKA (reference sequence). The CDR3 DNA sequence: TGCAGTGCTAGAGATCTCGCCCGGACTAAGGAGCAGTTCTTC. Protein sequence: CSARDLARTKEQFF.

The chain uses TRBV20-1 and TRBJ2-1; 9 nucleotides agree with TRBD2. The V gene end was trimmed by 5 bases and the J gene end by 6 bases; junction bases not matched to a gene: 14. From germline, CDR1 is DFQATT and CDR2 SNEGSKA (reference sequence). The CDR3 is 16 amino acids. The CDR3 DNA sequence: TGCAGTGCTCCCATACATGGACTAGCGTTATCCAATGAGCAGTTCTTC. Encoded protein: CSAPIHGLALSNEQFF.

The chain recombines TRBV11-1 with TRBJ2-5; 9 nucleotides align to TRBD2. The CDR3 sequence is 16 residues long. Per the germline V gene, CDR1 is SGHAT and CDR2 is FQDESV (reference sequence). J gave up 11 bases and V 2 bases, and 15 bases lay outside the gene matches. The CDR3 here is CASSLLAGGVHNEQYF. The CDR3 DNA is TGTGCCAGCAGCTTATTGGCGGGAGGGGTACACAATGAGCAGTACTTC.

This chain links TRBV2 with TRBJ1-2; 7 positions agree with TRBD1. This CDR3 is 16 amino acids long. Losses at the gene ends were 7 bases for V and 0 bases for J; bases not matched to a gene: 11. CDR1 is SNHLY and CDR2 is FYNNEI in the germline V gene. The CDR3 reads CASNDLQGPSNYGYTF. The CDR3 DNA reads as TGTGCCAGCAACGACCTACAGGGGCCGTCTAACTATGGCTACACCTTC. Full variable domain (missing parts from reference TRBV2 and TRBJ1-2): EPEVTQTPSHQVTQMGQEVILRCVPISNHLYFYWYRQILGQKVEFLVSFYNNEISEKSEIFDDQFSVERPDGSNFTLKIRSTKLEDSAMYFCASNDLQGPSNYGYTFGSGTRLTVV.

V usage is TRBV7-9 and J usage is TRBJ1-2; tentative D call: TRBD1 (6 bases). Germline assignment: CDR1 SEHNR and CDR2 FQNEAQ (reference sequence). CDR3 length equals 15 residues. Trimming took off 1 base at V and 6 bases at J, with 15 bases between the two ends. Written as DNA, the CDR3 is TGTGCCAGCAGCTTAGATCGGCACAGGGAAGATGGCTACACCTTC. Protein sequence: CASSLDRHREDGYTF.

The V gene is TRBV20-1, the J gene TRBJ2-7; perhaps TRBD2 as D (5 bases). The CDR3 has 14 amino acids. The V gene lost 6 bases and the J gene lost 0 bases, with 15 bases spanning the gap. Germline CDR1 reads DFQATT; CDR2 reads SNEGSKA (reference sequence). CDR3 sequence: CSAHGKKSSYEQYF. CDR3 in DNA: TGCAGTGCCCACGGGAAGAAGAGCTCCTACGAGCAGTACTTC.

CDR3 residues: CSARDLGASLTDTQYF. CDR3 DNA sequence: TGCAGTGCTAGAGATTTAGGGGCCTCGCTCACAGATACGCAGTATTTT. The V and J genes are TRBV20-1 and TRBJ2-3; a weak D match, TRBD1 (5 bases). Trimming removed 0 bases from V and 2 bases from J, with 15 bases in between. This CDR3 has 16 amino acids. Looked up from germline, CDR1 is DFQATT and CDR2 is SNEGSKA (reference sequence).

This clonotype appeared a single time. V and J are TRBV6-5 and TRBJ2-1; weak D call: TRBD2 (5 bases). The CDR3 spans 13 residues. Germline V gives CDR1 MNHEY, CDR2 SVGAGI. Trimming removed 7 bases at V and 5 bases at J, with 12 bases between. The CDR3 region is CASISALNNEQFF. DNA of the CDR3: TGTGCCAGCATTAGCGCGCTAAACAATGAGCAGTTCTTC.

This sequence joins TRBV20-1 and TRBJ2-1; 7 nucleotides agree with TRBD1. V trimming: 5 bases; J trimming: 9 bases; junction bases outside the gene matches: 22. This CDR3 has 17 residues. CDR1 is DFQATT, CDR2 SNEGSKA, per germline (reference sequence). The CDR3 bases are TGCAGTGCTTCTAGGGGAAGGGGGCTTAGACGGCCGACTGAGCAGTTCTTC. Translating it yields CSASRGRGLRRPTEQFF.

This clonotype appeared a few times. The chain joins TRBV20-1 to TRBJ1-2; D perhaps matches TRBD1 (5 bases). The CDR3 covers 14 residues. Trimming cost V 2 bases and J 0 bases, with 10 bases left between them. Germline CDR1 is DFQATT and CDR2 is SNEGSKA (reference sequence). The CDR3 region is CSARLRDPNYGYTF. DNA of the CDR3: TGCAGTGCTAGACTTAGGGACCCTAACTATGGCTACACCTTC.

The chain recombines TRBV5-5 with TRBJ2-1, with 7 bases lining up with TRBD1. The germline gives CDR1 SGHKS, CDR2 YYEKEE (reference sequence). This CDR3 is 16 amino acids long. Trimming cost V 0 bases and J 3 bases; bases outside gene matches: 6. The CDR3 DNA sequence: TGTGCCAGCAGCTTGGACCCGGGACAGTTCTACAATGAGCAGTTCTTC. Residues: CASSLDPGQFYNEQFF.

The V call is TRBV4-1, the J call TRBJ2-5, with D perhaps assigned TRBD1 or TRBD2 (5 bases each). The CDR3 extends over 16 amino acids. CDR1 MGHRA and CDR2 YSYEKL come from the germline V gene. The V and J ends lost 1 base and 2 bases respectively, with 14 bases between them. The CDR3 reads CASSQGNRGPQETQYF. The CDR3 coding sequence is TGCGCCAGCAGCCAAGGGAATAGGGGACCGCAAGAGACCCAGTACTTC.

The chain combines TRBV12-3 or TRBV12-4 with TRBJ2-2; D uncertain. V was cut by 5 bases and J by 8 bases, with 15 bases left in between. The CDR3 runs to 14 residues. This CDR3 is CASSPRAHRGELFF. CDR3 nucleotides: TGTGCCAGCAGTCCCCGAGCCCATCGGGGGGAGCTGTTTTTT.

The V call is TRBV28, the J call TRBJ2-7, with TRBD2 matching over 9 bases. This CDR3 has 14 residues. J lost 0 bases, V lost 7 bases, and 4 bases had no gene match. Germline V gene data show CDR1 as MDHEN and CDR2 as SYDVKM. The CDR3 nucleotides read TGTGCCAGCACTTTTAGCGGGGGCTCCTACGAGCAGTACTTC. Translation gives CASTFSGGSYEQYF.

This clonotype is a singleton in its sample. The chain carries TRBV4-3 and TRBJ1-2, with D possibly matching TRBD1 (5 bases). Trimming shortened V by 1 base and J by 2 bases, and 11 bases separated the two germline ends. This CDR3 has 15 amino acids. Germline V gene sequence: CDR1 LGHNA, CDR2 YSLEER. The CDR3 region has the DNA TGCGCCAGCAGCCAAGGAGTCAGGGCGAACTATGGCTACACCTTC. It is translated as CASSQGVRANYGYTF.

This clonotype has just a few counts. The chain combines TRBV7-2 with TRBJ2-5; D possibly corresponds to TRBD1 (7 bases). CDR3 length equals 15 residues. Germline CDR1 reads SGHTA; CDR2 reads FQGNSA. Trimming shortened V by 3 bases and J by 2 bases, and 13 bases separated the two germline ends. As DNA, the CDR3 is TGTGCCAGCAGCTTGACAGGGACTCCGCAAGAGACCCAGTACTTC. This sequence encodes CASSLTGTPQETQYF.

The chain links TRBV10-3 to TRBJ2-4; 9 positions agree with TRBD1. The end of the DNA fits TRBJ2-7 better, so the J call may be wrong. Germline CDR1 ENHRY, CDR2 SYGVKD. There are 13 residues in the CDR3. In DNA, the CDR3 is TGTGCCATCGGTCCCGGGACAGGGAACGAGCAGTACTTC. Protein sequence: CAIGPGTGNEQYF.